The clone carrying this TCR beta chain was counted a few times. This sample was included in a study of blood T cell repertoires in COVID-19. Per the study methods: Reference gene primer amplification yielded estimated nucleated cell counts. The method was immunoSEQ multiplex PCR; TCRdb's version includes in-frame clones alone and lacks a portion of them. That table supplies the V and J calls and clone size; D and trimming were determined from the DNA. The sample gives under 100,000 clones, roughly 80% of which show up once; about a third is in the top ten. Those enrolled in Seattle joined during active infection and were followed longitudinally afterward. The junction had 7 bases not matched to a gene; V was cut back by 2 bases and J by 7 bases. The germline V gene encodes CDR1 MGHDK and CDR2 SYGVNS. This CDR3 spans 14 amino acids.

The chain uses TRBV25-1 and TRBJ1-1; 7 bases align to TRBD1. The sequence was obtained from a man aged 60 to 69 with COVID-19, enrolled during active disease. The source material was peripheral blood. The CDR3 spells CASSEHGTEYEAFF. DNA of the CDR3: TGTGCCAGCAGTGAACACGGGACAGAATATGAAGCTTTCTTT.